Detailed here is one TCR beta chain. This entry comes from a study of blood T cell repertoires in COVID-19. Study context: The analysed material was cDNA or gDNA that came from T cells, B-cell-depleted T cells, or PBMCs.

The V gene's germline CDR1 is MNHEY and CDR2 SVGAGI. CDR3 length: 12 residues. The V and J ends lost 5 bases and 12 bases respectively, with 17 bases between them. Only in-frame clones appear in the TCRdb table, and some are missing; sequencing was by immunoSEQ multiplex PCR. The data show about 190,000 clones, 84% seen once. The clonotype originates from a human donor in a cohort sampled during active COVID-19. The chain joins TRBV6-5 to TRBJ2-7; tentative D call: TRBD1 (6 bases). Material: peripheral blood. The CDR3 coding sequence is TGTGCCAGCAGTCAAAACAGGGAGAGTAGGTACGTC. This gives the protein CASSQNRESRYV.